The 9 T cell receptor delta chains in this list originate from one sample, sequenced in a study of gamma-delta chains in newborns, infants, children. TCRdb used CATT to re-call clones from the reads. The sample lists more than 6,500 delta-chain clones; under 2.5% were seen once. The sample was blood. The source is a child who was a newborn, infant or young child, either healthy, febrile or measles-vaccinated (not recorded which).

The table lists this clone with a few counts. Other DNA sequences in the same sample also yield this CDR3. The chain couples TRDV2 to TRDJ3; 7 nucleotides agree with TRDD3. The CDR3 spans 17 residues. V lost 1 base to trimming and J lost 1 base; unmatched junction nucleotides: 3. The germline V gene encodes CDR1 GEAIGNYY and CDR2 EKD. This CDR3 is CACDTGGPSWDTRQMFF. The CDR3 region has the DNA TGTGCCTGTGACACTGGGGGACCTTCCTGGGACACCCGACAGATGTTTTTC.

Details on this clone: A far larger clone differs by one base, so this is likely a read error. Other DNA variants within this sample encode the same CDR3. CDR3: CACDTGSTLGDTQRTDKLIF. For the CDR3, the DNA is TGTGCCTGTGACACCGGTAGTACCCTGGGGGATACTCAGAGGACCGATAAACTCATCTTT. The chain recombines TRDV2 with TRDJ1; 11 positions agree with TRDD3. Germline lookup yields CDR1 GEAIGNYY and CDR2 EKD. The CDR3 contains 20 residues. Germline trimming cut 0 bases from V and 2 bases from J; bases unmatched to any gene: 16.

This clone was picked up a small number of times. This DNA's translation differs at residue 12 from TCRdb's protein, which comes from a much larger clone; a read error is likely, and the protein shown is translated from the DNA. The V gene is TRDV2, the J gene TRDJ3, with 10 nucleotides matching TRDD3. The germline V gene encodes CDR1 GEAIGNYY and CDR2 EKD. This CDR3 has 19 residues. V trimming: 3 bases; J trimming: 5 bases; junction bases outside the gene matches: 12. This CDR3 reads CACDGTGGLRSRDTRQMFF. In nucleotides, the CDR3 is TGTGCCTGTGACGGAACTGGGGGATTGAGGTCCCGGGACACCCGACAGATGTTTTTC.

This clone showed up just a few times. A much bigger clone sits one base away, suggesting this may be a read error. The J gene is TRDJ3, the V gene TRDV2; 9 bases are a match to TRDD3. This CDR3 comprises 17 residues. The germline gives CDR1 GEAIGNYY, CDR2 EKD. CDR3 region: CACDNWGSSWDTRQVFF. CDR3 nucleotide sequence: TGTGCCTGTGACAACTGGGGGAGCTCCTGGGACACCCGACAGGTGTTTTTC.

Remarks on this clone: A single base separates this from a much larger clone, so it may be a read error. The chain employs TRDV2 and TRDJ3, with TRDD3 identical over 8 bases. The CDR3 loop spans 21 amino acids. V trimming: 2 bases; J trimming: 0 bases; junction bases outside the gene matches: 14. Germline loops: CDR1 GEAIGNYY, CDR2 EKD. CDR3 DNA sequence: TGTGCCTGTGACAGGCTGGGGGACCCCCCCTGGAGCTCCTGGGACACCCGACAGATGTTTTTC. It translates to CACDRLGDPPWSSWDTRQMFF.

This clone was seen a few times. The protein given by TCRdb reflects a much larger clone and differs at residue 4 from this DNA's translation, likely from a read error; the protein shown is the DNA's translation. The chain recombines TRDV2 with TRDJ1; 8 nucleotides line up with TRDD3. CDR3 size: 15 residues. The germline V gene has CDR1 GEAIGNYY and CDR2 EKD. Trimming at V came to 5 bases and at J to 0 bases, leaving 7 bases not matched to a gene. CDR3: CACGNTGGYTDKLIF. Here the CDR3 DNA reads TGTGCCTGTGGCAATACTGGGGGGTACACCGATAAACTCATCTTT.

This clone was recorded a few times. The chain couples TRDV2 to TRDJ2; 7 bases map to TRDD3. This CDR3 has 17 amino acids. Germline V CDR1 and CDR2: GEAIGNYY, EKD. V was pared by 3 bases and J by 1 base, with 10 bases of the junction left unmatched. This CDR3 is CACDPIHPGGLTAQLFF. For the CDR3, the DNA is TGTGCCTGTGACCCGATTCACCCTGGGGGTTTGACAGCACAACTCTTCTTT.

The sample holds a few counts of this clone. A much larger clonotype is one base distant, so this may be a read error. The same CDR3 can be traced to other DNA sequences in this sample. This CDR3 is CACDSYWGPDSLPTAQLFF. The CDR3 coding sequence is TGTGCTTGTGACTCATACTGGGGGCCTGACTCCCTCCCGACAGCACAACTCTTCTTT. This chain links TRDV2 with TRDJ2; 8 positions match TRDD3. The CDR3 covers 19 residues. CDR1 is GEAIGNYY and CDR2 is EKD in the germline V gene.

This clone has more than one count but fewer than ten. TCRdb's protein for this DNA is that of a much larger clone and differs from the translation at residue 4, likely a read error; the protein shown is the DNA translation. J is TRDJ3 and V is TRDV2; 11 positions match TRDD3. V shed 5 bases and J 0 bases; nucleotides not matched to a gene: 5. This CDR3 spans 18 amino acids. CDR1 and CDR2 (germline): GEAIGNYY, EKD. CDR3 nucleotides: TGTGCCTGTGGCGTACTGGGGGATAGCTCCTGGGACACCCGACAGATGTTTTTC. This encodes CACGVLGDSSWDTRQMFF.